One and the same sample provided the 7 T cell receptor beta chains below, sequenced in a study of blood T cells in healthy people across ages. A second PCR, run for roughly 7 to 12 cycles, used a sample-barcoded 5' primer plus a J-beta primer mix. MiXCR, applied by TCRdb to the 5' RACE reads, yields one record per CDR3 protein. The data contain about 680,000 distinct CDR3 sequences, roughly 49% of them singletons. The sequencing sample was made of blood. These TCRs come from an older woman in good health.

The chain recombines TRBV18 with TRBJ1-2, with 8 bases lining up with TRBD1. J gave up 4 bases and V 3 bases, and 13 bases lay outside the gene matches. This CDR3 is built from 17 residues. Germline V gene data show CDR1 as KGHSH and CDR2 as LQKENI. The CDR3 DNA reads as TGTGCCAGCTCACCCCAGGGGGCAAGCTCGGAACCCTATGGCTACACCTTC. It is translated as CASSPQGASSEPYGYTF.

Only a few counts were recorded for this clonotype. This chain joins TRBV7-2 and TRBJ2-2; 14 bases map to TRBD2. Germline-derived CDR1 and CDR2 are SGHTA and FQGNSA. The length of the CDR3 is 17 residues. The V segment lost 3 bases and the J segment 7 bases; nucleotides outside the gene matches: 7. CDR3 bases: TGTGCCAGCAGCTTGGGACTAGCGGGAGAAAGGCGCGGGGAGCTGTTTTTT. This codes for CASSLGLAGERRGELFF.

The rearrangement links TRBV20-1 to TRBJ1-1, with D unclear. The CDR3 contains 13 residues. Per the germline V gene, CDR1 is DFQATT and CDR2 is SNEGSKA (reference sequence). V was trimmed by 2 bases and J by 2 bases, leaving 9 bases between them. The CDR3 reads CSARTDSNTEAFF. For the CDR3, the DNA is TGCAGTGCTAGAACTGATTCTAACACTGAAGCTTTCTTT.

This chain links TRBV5-4 with TRBJ2-7; 7 nucleotides line up with TRBD1. Per the germline V gene, CDR1 is SGHNT and CDR2 is YYREEE (reference sequence). V gave up 0 bases and J gave up 2 bases; unmatched junction bases: 5. The CDR3 runs to 15 residues. The CDR3 here is CASSLGRQGTYEQYF. DNA of the CDR3: TGTGCCAGCAGCTTGGGACGACAGGGAACCTACGAGCAGTACTTC.

The chain joins TRBV20-1 to TRBJ2-7; possibly TRBD1 or TRBD2 for D (5 bases each). Per the germline V gene, CDR1 is DFQATT and CDR2 is SNEGSKA (reference sequence). Trimming shortened V by 5 bases and J by 2 bases, and 7 bases separated the two germline ends. The CDR3 totals 11 residues. CDR3 protein: CSAGDPYEQYF. DNA of the CDR3: TGCAGTGCTGGGGACCCCTACGAGCAGTACTTC.

The J gene is TRBJ2-1, the V gene TRBV9; D assignment may be TRBD1 or TRBD2 (6 bases each). V lost 0 bases and J lost 8, with 15 bases in between. Germline V gene sequence: CDR1 SGDLS, CDR2 YYNGEE. The CDR3 runs 15 residues. DNA of the CDR3: TGTGCCAGCAGCGTAGTCCAGGGGAGGTATGATGAGCAGTTCTTC. Translating it yields CASSVVQGRYDEQFF.

This clonotype showed up just a few times. The chain links TRBV6-1 to TRBJ2-1, with no clear D. Germline assignment: CDR1 MNHNS and CDR2 SASEGT. The CDR3 covers 10 residues. V lost 8 bases, J lost 10 bases, and 9 bases lay in between. The DNA of the CDR3 is TGTGCCAGCGGGGATTTCGAGCAGTTCTTC. Its translation is CASGDFEQFF.